Listed below are T cell receptor beta chains from one sample, sequenced in a study of shared clonotypes between healthy human individuals. The assay was immunoSEQ multiplex PCR, and TCRdb's table has in-frame clones only and misses some. The repertoire holds under 1,100,000 clones, with approximately 68% as singletons. The sequenced sample was memory CD4+ T cells sorted from blood. The receptor set was obtained from a young man in good health. Both conserved end residues are part of each CDR3. D genes are given only for firm matches. Not every row has a clone size; where given, it reads once, few, many or a size class.

D gene	clone size	V gene	J gene	CDR3 protein	CDR3 DNA
TRBD1	-	TRBV5-1	TRBJ2-5	CASSRDSQETQYF	TGCGCCAGCAGCAGGGACAGCCAAGAGACCCAGTACTTC
-	many	TRBV11-2	TRBJ1-1	CASSLRRYTEAFF	TGTGCCAGCAGCCTCCGCCGGTACACTGAAGCTTTCTTT
-	-	TRBV29-1	TRBJ1-1	CSVEDFATEAFF	TGCAGCGTTGAAGATTTTGCCACTGAAGCTTTCTTT
TRBD1	-	TRBV30	TRBJ1-6	CAWTTGARSPLHF	TGTGCCTGGACTACAGGGGCACGTTCACCCCTCCACTTT
TRBD2	-	TRBV5-4	TRBJ2-1	CASSLAGKREWDEQFF	TGTGCCAGCAGCTTGGCGGGAAAGCGGGAGTGGGATGAGCAGTTCTTC
TRBD1	-	TRBV11-2	TRBJ1-5	CASSYSTGEPQHF	TGTGCCAGCAGCTACTCGACAGGGGAACCCCAGCATTTT
-	-	TRBV7-8	TRBJ2-7	CASSPTLAFPYEQYF	TGTGCCAGCAGCCCTACTCTCGCCTTCCCCTACGAGCAGTACTTC
-	-	TRBV9	TRBJ2-3	CASSVTGTADTQYF	TGTGCCAGCAGCGTAACGGGGACTGCAGATACGCAGTATTTT
TRBD1	-	TRBV19	TRBJ2-3	CASSGRDRVSDTQYF	TGTGCCAGTAGTGGCCGGGACAGGGTCTCGGATACGCAGTATTTT
-	-	TRBV5-6	TRBJ2-2	CASSLVELNTGELFF	TGTGCCAGCAGTCTCGTCGAGCTGAACACCGGGGAGCTGTTTTTT
TRBD2	many	TRBV4-1	TRBJ2-1	CASSQGAGGGRNEQFF	TGCGCCAGCAGCCAAGGGGCCGGCGGGGGTCGAAATGAGCAGTTCTTC
-	-	TRBV5-6	TRBJ2-7	CASSSSRSFTYEQYF	TGTGCCAGCAGCTCCTCCCGGTCCTTCACCTACGAGCAGTACTTC
TRBD2	-	TRBV4-1	TRBJ2-3	CASSQRTSGKGTDTQYF	TGCGCCAGCAGCCAAAGGACTAGCGGGAAGGGCACAGATACGCAGTATTTT
-	-	TRBV28	TRBJ1-5	CASSVEIGRGNQPQHF	TGTGCCAGCAGTGTAGAGATAGGACGGGGAAATCAGCCCCAGCATTTT
-	many	TRBV5-1	TRBJ1-3	CASSLGSTGRRSGNTIYF	TGCGCCAGCAGCTTGGGTTCGACAGGACGTAGGTCTGGAAACACCATATATTTT
TRBD1	-	TRBV2	TRBJ1-2	CASRRPGQGNYGYTF	TGTGCCAGCAGGCGTCCGGGACAGGGTAACTATGGCTACACCTTC
TRBD2	-	TRBV5-4	TRBJ2-3	CASSFPGLAGGASTDTQYF	TGTGCCAGCAGCTTCCCGGGACTAGCGGGAGGCGCTAGCACAGATACGCAGTATTTT
-	-	TRBV30	TRBJ2-5	CACRTTYQETQYF	TGTGCCTGTAGGACAACCTATCAAGAGACCCAGTACTTC
-	-	TRBV6-1	TRBJ2-1	CASSPQGPAYNEQFF	TGTGCCAGCAGCCCACAGGGACCAGCCTACAATGAGCAGTTCTTC
-	-	TRBV5-1	TRBJ2-3	CASFLVPDTQYF	TGCGCCAGCTTCCTAGTCCCAGATACGCAGTATTTT
-	-	TRBV9	TRBJ1-4	CASSRYSTNEKLFF	TGTGCCAGCTCACGTTATTCAACTAATGAAAAACTGTTTTTT
-	-	TRBV7-2	TRBJ2-3	CASSTLGSGSTDTQYF	TGTGCCAGCAGCACCCTGGGGTCAGGGAGCACAGATACGCAGTATTTT
TRBD1	-	TRBV6-6	TRBJ2-7	CASSYARQGNEQYF	TGTGCCAGCAGTTACGCCCGACAGGGCAACGAGCAGTACTTC
-	-	TRBV5-1	TRBJ2-7	CASSLGGSASYEQYF	TGCGCCAGCAGCTTGGGGGGGTCTGCTTCCTACGAGCAGTACTTC
-	-	TRBV2	TRBJ2-5	CAGTEGPETQYF	TGTGCCGGGACCGAGGGGCCGGAGACCCAGTACTTC